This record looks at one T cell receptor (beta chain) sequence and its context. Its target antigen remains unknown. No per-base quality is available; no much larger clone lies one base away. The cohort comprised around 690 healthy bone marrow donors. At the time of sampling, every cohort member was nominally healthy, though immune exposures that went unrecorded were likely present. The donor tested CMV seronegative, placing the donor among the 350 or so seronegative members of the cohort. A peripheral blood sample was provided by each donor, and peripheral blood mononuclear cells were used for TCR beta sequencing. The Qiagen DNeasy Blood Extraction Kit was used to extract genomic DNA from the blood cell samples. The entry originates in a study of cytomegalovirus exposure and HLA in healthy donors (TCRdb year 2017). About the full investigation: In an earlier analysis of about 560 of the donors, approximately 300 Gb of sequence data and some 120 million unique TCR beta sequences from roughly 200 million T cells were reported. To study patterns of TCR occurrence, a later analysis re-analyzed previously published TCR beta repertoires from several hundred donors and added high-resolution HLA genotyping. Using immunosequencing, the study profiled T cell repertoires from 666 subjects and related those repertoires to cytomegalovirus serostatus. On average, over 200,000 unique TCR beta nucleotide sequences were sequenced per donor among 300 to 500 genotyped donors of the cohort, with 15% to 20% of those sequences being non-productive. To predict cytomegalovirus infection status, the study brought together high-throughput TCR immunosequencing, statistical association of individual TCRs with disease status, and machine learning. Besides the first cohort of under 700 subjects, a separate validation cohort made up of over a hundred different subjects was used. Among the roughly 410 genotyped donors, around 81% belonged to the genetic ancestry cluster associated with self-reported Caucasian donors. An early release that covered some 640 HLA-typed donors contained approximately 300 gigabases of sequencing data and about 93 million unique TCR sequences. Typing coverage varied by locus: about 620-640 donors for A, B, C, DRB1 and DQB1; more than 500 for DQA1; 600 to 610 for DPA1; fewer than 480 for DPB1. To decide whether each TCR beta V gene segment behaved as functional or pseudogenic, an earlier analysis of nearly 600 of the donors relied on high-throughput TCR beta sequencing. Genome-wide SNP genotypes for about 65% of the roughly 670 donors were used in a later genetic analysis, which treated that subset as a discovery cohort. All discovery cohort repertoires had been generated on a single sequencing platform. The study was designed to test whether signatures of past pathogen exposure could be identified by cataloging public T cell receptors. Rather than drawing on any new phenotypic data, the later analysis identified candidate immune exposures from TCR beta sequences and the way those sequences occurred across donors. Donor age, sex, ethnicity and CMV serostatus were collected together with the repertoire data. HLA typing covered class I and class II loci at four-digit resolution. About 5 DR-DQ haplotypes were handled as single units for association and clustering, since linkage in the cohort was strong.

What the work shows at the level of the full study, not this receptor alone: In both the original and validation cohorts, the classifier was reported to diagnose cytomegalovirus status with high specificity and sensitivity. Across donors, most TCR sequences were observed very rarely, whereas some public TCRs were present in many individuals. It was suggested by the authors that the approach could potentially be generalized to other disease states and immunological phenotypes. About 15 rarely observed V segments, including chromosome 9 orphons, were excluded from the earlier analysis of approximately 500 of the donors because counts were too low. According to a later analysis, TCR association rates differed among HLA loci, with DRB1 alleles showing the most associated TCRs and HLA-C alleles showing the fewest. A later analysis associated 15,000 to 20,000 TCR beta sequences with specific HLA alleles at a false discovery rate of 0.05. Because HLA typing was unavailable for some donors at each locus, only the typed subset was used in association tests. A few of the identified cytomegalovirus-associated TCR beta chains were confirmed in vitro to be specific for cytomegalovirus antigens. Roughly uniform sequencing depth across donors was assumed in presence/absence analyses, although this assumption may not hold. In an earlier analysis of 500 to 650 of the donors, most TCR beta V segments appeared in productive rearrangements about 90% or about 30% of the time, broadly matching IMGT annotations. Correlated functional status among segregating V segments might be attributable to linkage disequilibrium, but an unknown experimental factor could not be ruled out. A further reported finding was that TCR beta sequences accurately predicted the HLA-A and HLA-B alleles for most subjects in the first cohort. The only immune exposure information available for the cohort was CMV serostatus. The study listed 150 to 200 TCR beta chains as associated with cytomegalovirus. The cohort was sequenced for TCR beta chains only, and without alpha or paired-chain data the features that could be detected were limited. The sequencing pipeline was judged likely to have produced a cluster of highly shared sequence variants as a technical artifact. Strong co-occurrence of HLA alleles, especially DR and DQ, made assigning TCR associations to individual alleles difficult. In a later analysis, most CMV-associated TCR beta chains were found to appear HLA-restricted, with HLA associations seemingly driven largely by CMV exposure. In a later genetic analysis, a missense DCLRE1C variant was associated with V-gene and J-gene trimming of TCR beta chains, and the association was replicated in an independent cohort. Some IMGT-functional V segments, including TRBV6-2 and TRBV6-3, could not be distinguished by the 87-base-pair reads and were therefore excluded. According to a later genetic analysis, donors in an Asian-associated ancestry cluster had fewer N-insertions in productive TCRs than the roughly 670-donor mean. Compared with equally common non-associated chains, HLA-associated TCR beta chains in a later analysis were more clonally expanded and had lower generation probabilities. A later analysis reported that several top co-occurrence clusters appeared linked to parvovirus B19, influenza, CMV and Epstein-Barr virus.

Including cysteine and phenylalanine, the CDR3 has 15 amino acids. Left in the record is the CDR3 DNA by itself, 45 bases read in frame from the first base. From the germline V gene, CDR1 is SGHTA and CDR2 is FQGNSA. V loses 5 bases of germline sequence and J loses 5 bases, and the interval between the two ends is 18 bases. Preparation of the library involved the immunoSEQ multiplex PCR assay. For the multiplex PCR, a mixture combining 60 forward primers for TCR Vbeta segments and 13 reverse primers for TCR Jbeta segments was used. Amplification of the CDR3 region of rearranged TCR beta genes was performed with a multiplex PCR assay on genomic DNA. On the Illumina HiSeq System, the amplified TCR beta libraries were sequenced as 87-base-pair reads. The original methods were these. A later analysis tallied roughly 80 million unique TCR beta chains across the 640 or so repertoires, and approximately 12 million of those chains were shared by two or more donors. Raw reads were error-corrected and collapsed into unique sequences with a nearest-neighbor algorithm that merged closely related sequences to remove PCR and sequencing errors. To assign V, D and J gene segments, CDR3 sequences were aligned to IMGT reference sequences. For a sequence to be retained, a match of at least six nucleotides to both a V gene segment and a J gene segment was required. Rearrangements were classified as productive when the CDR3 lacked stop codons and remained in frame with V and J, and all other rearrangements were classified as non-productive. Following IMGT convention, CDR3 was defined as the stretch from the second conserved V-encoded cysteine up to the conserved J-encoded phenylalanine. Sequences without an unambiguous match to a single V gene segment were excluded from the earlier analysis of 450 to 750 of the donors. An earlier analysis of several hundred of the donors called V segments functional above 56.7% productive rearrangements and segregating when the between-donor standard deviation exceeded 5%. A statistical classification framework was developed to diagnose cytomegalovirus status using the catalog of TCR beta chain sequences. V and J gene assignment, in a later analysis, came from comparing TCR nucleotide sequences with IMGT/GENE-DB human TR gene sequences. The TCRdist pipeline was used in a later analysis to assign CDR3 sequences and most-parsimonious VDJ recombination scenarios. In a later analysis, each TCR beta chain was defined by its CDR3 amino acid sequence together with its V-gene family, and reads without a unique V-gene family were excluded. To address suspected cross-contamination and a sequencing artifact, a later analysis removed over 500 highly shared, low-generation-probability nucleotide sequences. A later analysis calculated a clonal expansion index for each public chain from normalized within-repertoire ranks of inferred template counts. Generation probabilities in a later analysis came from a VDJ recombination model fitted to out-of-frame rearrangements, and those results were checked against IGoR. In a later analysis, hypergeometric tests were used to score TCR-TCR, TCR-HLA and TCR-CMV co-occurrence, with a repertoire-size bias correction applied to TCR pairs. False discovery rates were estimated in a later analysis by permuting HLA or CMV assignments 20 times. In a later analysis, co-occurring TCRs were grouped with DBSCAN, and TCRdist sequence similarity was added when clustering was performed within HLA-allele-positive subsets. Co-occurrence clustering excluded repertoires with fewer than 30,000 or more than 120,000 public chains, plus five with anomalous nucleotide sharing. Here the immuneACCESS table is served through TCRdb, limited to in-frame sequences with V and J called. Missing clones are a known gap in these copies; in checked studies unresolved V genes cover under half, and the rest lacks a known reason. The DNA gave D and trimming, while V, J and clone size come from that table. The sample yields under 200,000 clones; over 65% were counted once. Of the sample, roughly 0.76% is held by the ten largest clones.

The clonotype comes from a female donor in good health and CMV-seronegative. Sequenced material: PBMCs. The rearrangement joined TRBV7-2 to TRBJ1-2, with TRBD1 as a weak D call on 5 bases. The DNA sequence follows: TGTGCCAGCAGCCAAAGGGACTCTGTCCCATATGGCTACACCTTC. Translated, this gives CASSQRDSVPYGYTF.